A single sample is the source of the 9 T cell receptor beta chains below, sequenced in a study of blood T cell repertoires in COVID-19. TCRdb's table, derived via immunoSEQ multiplex PCR, lists solely in-frame clones and lacks some. The sample consists of some 230,000 clones, roughly nine tenths of them appearing once. Material for sequencing was PBMCs or T cells enriched from blood (not recorded which). The receptors derive from a woman in her late teens or twenties in a cohort exposed to, infected with or recovered from COVID-19 (not recorded which).

J is TRBJ1-6 and V is TRBV6-5, with D perhaps matching TRBD1 (5 bases). Per the germline V gene, CDR1 is MNHEY and CDR2 is SVGAGI. The CDR3 is 14 residues long. With 6 bases removed from V and 7 bases from J, the gap between germline ends came to 13 bases. The DNA of the CDR3 is TGTGCCAGCAGCCGAGACAGTTTAAATTCACCCCTCCACTTT. This codes for CASSRDSLNSPLHF.

The chain couples TRBV7-2 to TRBJ1-1; TRBD1 is a possible D gene (5 bases). V dropped 6 bases and J dropped 1 base, with 18 bases sitting between them. This CDR3 spans 16 amino acids. CDR1 and CDR2 (germline): SGHTA, FQGNSA. The DNA for the CDR3 is TGTGCCAGCAGGAAATGGGGGGATTTCGGGAACACTGAAGCTTTCTTT. Translation: CASRKWGDFGNTEAFF.

In DNA form, the CDR3 reads TGTGCCAGCCGGGGGGGGGATGAAAAACTGTTTTTT. It specifies CASRGGDEKLFF. This sequence joins TRBV2 and TRBJ1-4, with D perhaps TRBD1 (5 bases). V dropped 8 bases and J dropped 6 bases, with 10 bases sitting between them. Germline-derived CDR1 and CDR2 are SNHLY and FYNNEI. The CDR3 length is 12 residues.

The V call is TRBV5-1, the J call TRBJ1-1, with TRBD1 matching over 8 bases. CDR1 SGHRS and CDR2 YFSETQ come from the germline V gene. The junction had 1 base not matched to a gene; V was cut back by 0 bases and J by 6 bases. This CDR3 is built from 13 residues. This CDR3 reads CASSLETGAEAFF. CDR3 nucleotides: TGCGCCAGCAGCTTGGAGACAGGGGCTGAAGCTTTCTTT.

This chain connects TRBV6-6 to TRBJ2-7, with 7 nucleotides matching TRBD2. V shed 0 bases, J shed 0 bases, and the junction held 2 bases outside the gene matches. The CDR3 is made up of 15 amino acids. Germline V gene sequence: CDR1 MNHNY, CDR2 SVGAGI (reference sequence). In nucleotides, the CDR3 is TGTGCCAGCAGTTACTCGCTAGCGGACTCCTACGAGCAGTACTTC. It yields the protein CASSYSLADSYEQYF.

The sample holds one count of this clone. This chain links TRBV19 with TRBJ1-6; D unresolved. The CDR3 extends over 12 amino acids. The V gene's germline CDR1 is LNHDA and CDR2 SQIVND (reference sequence). The germline V and J ends were trimmed by 6 bases and 5 bases, with 5 bases remaining between them. CDR3 bases: TGTGCCAGTAGAGAGAATAATTCACCCCTCCACTTT. This encodes CASRENNSPLHF.

This clone was counted once. The rearrangement uses TRBV4-2 and TRBJ1-4; TRBD1 aligns across 9 bases. The V segment lost 2 bases and the J segment 8 bases; nucleotides outside the gene matches: 12. This CDR3 has 17 residues. Germline CDR1 LGHNA, CDR2 YNFKEQ. In nucleotides, the CDR3 is TGTGCCAGCAGCCAAACGGGACAGGGAGGTGAAGGGGAAAAACTGTTTTTT. It encodes CASSQTGQGGEGEKLFF.

V usage is TRBV19 and J usage is TRBJ2-7; possibly TRBD1 for D (6 bases). V was clipped by 7 bases and J by 3 bases, with 16 bases between them. The CDR3 is 14 residues long. Germline V gives CDR1 LNHDA, CDR2 SQIVND (reference sequence). This chain's CDR3 is CASNPGVDSYEQYF. CDR3 nucleotides: TGTGCCAGTAACCCTGGAGTGGACAGCTACGAGCAGTACTTC.

The chain combines TRBV5-1 with TRBJ1-6, with D tentatively TRBD1 (5 bases). This CDR3 spans 15 amino acids. CDR1 and CDR2 from the germline V gene are SGHRS and YFSETQ. With 0 bases removed from V and 4 bases from J, the gap between germline ends came to 8 bases. In nucleotides, the CDR3 is TGCGCCAGCAGCTTGGACAGGAGTTATAATTCACCCCTCCACTTT. The encoded protein is CASSLDRSYNSPLHF. The full variable domain, completed using reference TRBV5-1 and TRBJ1-6, is KAGVTQTPRYLIKTRGQQVTLSCSPISGHRSVSWYQQTPGQGLQFLFEYFSETQRNKGNFPGRFSGRQFSNSRSEMNVSTLELGDSALYLCASSLDRSYNSPLHFGNGTRLTVT.